This T cell receptor (beta chain) stems from a study of cytomegalovirus exposure and HLA in healthy donors. Study results and limitations: Using a false discovery rate of 0.05, a later analysis showed that about 16,000 TCR beta sequences were associated with HLA alleles. High specificity and sensitivity for cytomegalovirus status were reported for the classifier. Through in vitro validation, three CMV-associated chains were shown to be specific for CMV antigens.

On this clone itself: Its cognate antigen is unknown.

The germline V gene encodes CDR1 SGHNT and CDR2 YYREEE (reference sequence). CDR3 length equals 16 residues. Germline trimming cut 3 bases from V and 7 bases from J; bases unmatched to any gene: 7. PCR was performed using 60 Vbeta and 13 Jbeta primers. Here immunoSEQ multiplex PCR was the method, and the copy in TCRdb shows in-frame clones only, minus some. The repertoire holds 150,000 to 200,000 clones, with around four fifths as singletons. The receptor was derived from a female donor in good health and CMV-seronegative. The chain links TRBV5-4 to TRBJ2-5, with TRBD2 matching 15 bases. The sample consisted of PBMCs. The CDR3 sequence is CASSSGLAGGPVTQYF. Here the CDR3 DNA reads TGTGCCAGCAGCTCTGGACTAGCGGGAGGGCCAGTGACCCAGTACTTC. Using reference TRBV5-4 and TRBJ2-5 for the parts outside the CDR3, the full variable domain is ETGVTQSPTHLIKTRGQQVTLRCSSQSGHNTVSWYQQALGQGPQFIFQYYREEENGRGNFPPRFSGLQFPNYSSELNVNALELDDSALYLCASSSGLAGGPVTQYFGPGTRLLVL.